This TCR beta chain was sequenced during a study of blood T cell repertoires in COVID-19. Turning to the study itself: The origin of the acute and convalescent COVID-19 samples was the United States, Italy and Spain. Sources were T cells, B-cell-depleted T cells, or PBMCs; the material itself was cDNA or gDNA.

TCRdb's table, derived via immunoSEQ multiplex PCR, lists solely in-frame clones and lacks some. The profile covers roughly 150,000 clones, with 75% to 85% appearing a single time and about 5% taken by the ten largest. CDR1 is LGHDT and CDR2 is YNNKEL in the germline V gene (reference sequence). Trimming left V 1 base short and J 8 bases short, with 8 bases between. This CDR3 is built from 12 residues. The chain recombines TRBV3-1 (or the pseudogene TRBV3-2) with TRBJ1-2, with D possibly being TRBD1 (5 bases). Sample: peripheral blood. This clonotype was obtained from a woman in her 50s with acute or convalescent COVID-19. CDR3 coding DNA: TGTGCCAGCAGCCAAGGGGGGGAGGGCTACACCTTC. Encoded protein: CASSQGGEGYTF.